The text below deals with one T cell receptor beta chain. Patients of the Seattle cohort, enrolled during active infection, were followed longitudinally. Per the germline V gene, CDR1 is SGHTA and CDR2 is FQGTGA. There are 13 residues in the CDR3. Trimming cost V 2 bases and J 6 bases; bases outside gene matches: 4. Original analysis: Cell counts per sample came from amplifying reference gene primers. The repertoire was sequenced with immunoSEQ multiplex PCR; TCRdb's copy has only in-frame clones and lacks some. That table furnishes V, J and clone size, whereas the DNA furnished D and trimming. The data hold around 100,000 clones, with roughly 91% observed a single time. This record comes from a study of blood T cell repertoires in COVID-19. Looking at the study overall: Specimens from acute and convalescent COVID-19 originated in the United States, Italy and Spain. T cells, B-cell-depleted T cells, or PBMCs supplied cDNA or gDNA.

The source of this sequence is a man between 18 and 35 years old with COVID-19, enrolled during active disease. The sequenced material came from peripheral blood. The chain uses TRBV7-3 and TRBJ2-7, with TRBD2 matching over 7 bases. In DNA form, the CDR3 reads TGTGCCAGCAGCTTAGAGGGAGGGCGCGAGCAGTACTTC. Its protein product is CASSLEGGREQYF.